The 16 T cell receptor beta chains presented below share a single source sample, sequenced in a study of vaccination and CD4 T cells after COVID-19. Treatment described: approximately 9-day PBMC culture with coronavirus spike peptide pools or control peptides (ViraFEST assay). An Oncomine TCR Beta short-read assay was used to sequence the DNA from cultured CD4+ T cells. In TCRdb, the PCR reads were re-called with MiXCR into one record per CDR3 protein. The sample yields around 5,000 distinct CDR3 sequences, around 25% seen once. No antigen is known for these receptors. The source was CD4+ T cells from blood, cultured in vitro, collected after SARS-CoV-2 vaccination. The receptors were gathered from a human donor who had recovered from COVID-19.

By proportion, this clonotype is hyperexpanded (1% or more). The J gene is TRBJ2-7, the V gene TRBV20-1, with 11 bases aligning to TRBD1. Losses at the gene ends were 0 bases for V and 4 bases for J; bases not matched to a gene: 2. CDR1 is DFQATT and CDR2 is SNEGSKA in the germline V gene (reference sequence). CDR3 length: 14 amino acids. As DNA, the CDR3 is TGCAGTGCTAGAGAGGGGACAGGGGGATACGAGCAGTACTTC. Its protein product is CSAREGTGGYEQYF.

The chain recombines TRBV9 with TRBJ2-7; D possibly corresponds to TRBD2 (6 bases). Trimming took 0 bases from V and 3 from J, leaving 22 bases between them. The CDR3 is 18 residues long. Germline CDR1 reads SGDLS; CDR2 reads YYNGEE. This CDR3 is CASSVEGGWVVGYYEQYF. CDR3 coding DNA: TGTGCCAGCAGCGTAGAAGGAGGGTGGGTGGTTGGCTACTACGAGCAGTACTTC.

The chain recombines TRBV7-2 with TRBJ1-3; 9 positions agree with TRBD1. The J segment lost 0 bases and the V segment lost 5 bases, leaving 8 bases of the junction unmatched. Germline V gene lookup returns CDR1 SGHTA and CDR2 FQGNSA. This CDR3 has 17 residues. The DNA of the CDR3 is TGTGCCAGCAGCCAAAGTGGGACAGGGTACTCTGGAAACACCATATATTTT. Protein sequence: CASSQSGTGYSGNTIYF.

This clonotype came up a few times. The chain uses TRBV6-4 and TRBJ2-1, with 11 bases fitting TRBD2. V lost 2 bases and J lost 6; bases outside the gene matches: 9. The CDR3 runs to 17 residues. From germline, CDR1 is MRHNA and CDR2 SNTAGT. CDR3 in DNA: TGTGCCAGCAGTGACACCCGGAGTAGCGGGGGGGTCAATGAGCAGTTCTTC. Translation gives CASSDTRSSGGVNEQFF.

J is TRBJ1-2 and V is TRBV24-1; 9 bases line up with TRBD1. The V and J ends lost 4 bases and 8 bases, in that order; junction bases with no gene match: 7. Germline-derived CDR1 and CDR2 are KGHDR and SFDVKD. The CDR3 is made up of 14 amino acids. In nucleotides, the CDR3 is TGTGCCACCAGTGAAGACGGGACAGGGAGAGGCTACACCTTC. This codes for CATSEDGTGRGYTF.

This clonotype is hyperexpanded by share. V gene TRBV21-1 combines with J gene TRBJ2-7; the DNA was not compared with TRBD1, the D call given in the table. TRBV21-1 is labeled a pseudogene. CDR3 length: 15 amino acids. The CDR3 is CASSTRQGCFHEQYF. Here the CDR3 DNA reads TGTGCCAGCAGCACACGACAGGGTTGTTTCCACGAGCAGTACTTC.

CDR3 amino acids: CASNKQENTGELFF. DNA of the CDR3: TGTGCCAGCAACAAACAAGAGAACACCGGGGAGCTGTTTTTT. The J gene is TRBJ2-2, the V gene TRBV6-1; D remains unclear. Trimming removed 7 bases at V and 1 base at J, with 10 bases between. The CDR3 runs to 14 residues. In germline, CDR1 is MNHNS, CDR2 SASEGT.

This clonotype was detected a few times. The chain recombines TRBV27 with TRBJ1-5; no reliable D call. Germline CDR1 reads MNHEY; CDR2 reads SMNVEV (reference sequence). This CDR3 spans 16 amino acids. Deletions cut 2 bases from V and 0 bases from J, with 11 bases between. The CDR3: CASSLTQRYSNQPQHF. DNA of the CDR3: TGTGCCAGCAGTTTAACGCAGAGATATAGCAATCAGCCCCAGCATTTT.

The chain employs TRBV19 and TRBJ2-1, with 8 bases lining up with TRBD2. Germline-derived CDR1 and CDR2 are LNHDA and SQIVND (reference sequence). The CDR3 has 16 residues. With 4 bases clipped from V and 0 bases from J, the junction kept 5 bases outside the gene matches. Here the CDR3 reads CASSTYRGGSYNEQFF. The CDR3 DNA reads TGTGCCAGTAGTACCTATCGGGGGGGCTCCTACAATGAGCAGTTCTTC.

The chain recombines TRBV28 with TRBJ1-5; D not certain. V lost 3 bases to trimming and J lost 3 bases, with 12 bases between them. The CDR3 consists of 15 residues. The germline V gene encodes CDR1 MDHEN and CDR2 SYDVKM. The CDR3 coding sequence is TGTGCCAGCAGTTTTGCAGGTAGTAACAATCAGCCCCAGCATTTT. Translated, it gives CASSFAGSNNQPQHF.

This clonotype is large within its sample. This chain uses TRBV20-1 with TRBJ2-1; tentatively, D is TRBD1 or TRBD2 (6 bases each). Trimming removed 1 base from V and 0 bases from J, with 10 bases in between. Germline loops: CDR1 DFQATT, CDR2 SNEGSKA (reference sequence). The length of the CDR3 is 15 residues. CDR3 in amino acids: CSARVGGLSYNEQFF. DNA of the CDR3: TGCAGTGCTAGAGTCGGGGGCCTCTCCTACAATGAGCAGTTCTTC.

The chain couples TRBV19 to TRBJ2-3; D is unresolved. CDR1 and CDR2 (germline): LNHDA, SQIVND (reference sequence). The V end was cut by 1 base, the J end by 0 bases, with 5 bases between. The CDR3 runs to 14 residues. Here the CDR3 reads CASSIGPSTDTQYF. Here the CDR3 DNA reads TGTGCCAGTAGTATAGGCCCTAGCACAGATACGCAGTATTTT.

This clonotype was observed once. V and J are TRBV4-1 and TRBJ2-7; possibly TRBD1 or TRBD2 for D (5 bases each). This CDR3 contains 16 residues. The ends were cut back, 4 bases at V and 0 bases at J, with 16 bases in the middle. The germline V gene has CDR1 MGHRA and CDR2 YSYEKL. CDR3 coding DNA: TGCGCCAGCAGCCCCCGAGTTCGGGGCCCCTCCTACGAGCAGTACTTC. As protein: CASSPRVRGPSYEQYF.

The J gene is TRBJ1-2, the V gene TRBV7-2; D possibly corresponds to TRBD1 (6 bases). V shed 5 bases and J shed 7 bases, with 11 bases lying between them. Germline V gene data show CDR1 as SGHTA and CDR2 as FQGNSA. CDR3 length: 12 amino acids. Here the CDR3 reads CASSPGGPGYTF. CDR3 bases: TGTGCCAGCAGCCCTGGGGGGCCTGGCTACACCTTC. Supplemented by reference TRBV7-2 and TRBJ1-2, the full variable domain reads GAGVSQSPSNKVTEKGKDVELRCDPISGHTALYWYRQSLGQGLEFLIYFQGNSAPDKSGLPSDRFSAERTGGSVSTLTIQRTQQEDSAVYLCASSPGGPGYTFGSGTRLTVV.

The chain employs TRBV7-2 and TRBJ2-3; no definite D call. The CDR3 runs 12 residues. V gave up 5 bases and J gave up 7 bases, with 10 bases separating them. Germline CDR1 reads SGHTA; CDR2 reads FQGNSA. As DNA, the CDR3 is TGTGCCAGCAGCGCCTCTGGGTATACGCAGTATTTT. It encodes CASSASGYTQYF.

The CDR3 nucleotides are TGTGCCAGCAGAGATCGGGGGACAGGGAAATTGGACGAGCAGTACTTC. It is translated as CASRDRGTGKLDEQYF. The chain carries TRBV2 and TRBJ2-7; the match to TRBD1 covers 9 bases. Germline CDR1 SNHLY, CDR2 FYNNEI. This CDR3 contains 16 residues. The V segment lost 6 bases and the J segment 5 bases; nucleotides outside the gene matches: 14.